One and the same sample provided the 17 T cell receptor beta chains below, sequenced in a study of CD4 T cells in relation to SARS-CoV-2 and coronaviruses. Here immunoSEQ multiplex PCR was the method, and the copy in TCRdb shows in-frame clones only, minus some. The profile shows 35,000 or so clones, approximately 80% of them singletons. Their recognized antigens are unknown. Sequencing was done on a sample of naive CD4+ T cells from PBMCs, cultured in vitro. Subset reported: naive CD4+ T cells isolated by negative enrichment. Receptors were obtained from an adult with COVID-19.

V gene TRBV9 combines with J gene TRBJ2-3; weak D call: TRBD2 (6 bases). This CDR3 has 19 amino acids. The germline V gene encodes CDR1 SGDLS and CDR2 YYNGEE. V gave up 0 bases and J gave up 3 bases, with 23 bases separating them. CDR3 nucleotide sequence: TGTGCCAGCAGCGTAGCTACAGCGTCCCTACGTGCGGGGACAGATACGCAGTATTTT. Its protein is CASSVATASLRAGTDTQYF.

The V gene is TRBV7-9, the J gene TRBJ2-1, with TRBD2 matching over 8 bases. This CDR3 has 15 amino acids. Germline loops: CDR1 SEHNR, CDR2 FQNEAQ (reference sequence). Trimming removed 3 bases from V and 4 bases from J; junction bases left unmatched: 5. CDR3 amino acids: CASSFGGARYNEQFF. Here the CDR3 DNA reads TGTGCCAGCAGCTTCGGGGGGGCGCGGTACAATGAGCAGTTCTTC.

CDR3 sequence reads: CASSEGLGQQHYEQYF. In DNA form, the CDR3 reads TGTGCCAGCAGTGAGGGCCTGGGACAGCAACACTACGAGCAGTACTTC. This sequence joins TRBV28 and TRBJ2-7; 7 bases map to TRBD1. Germline loops: CDR1 MDHEN, CDR2 SYDVKM. The CDR3 runs 16 residues. Trimming at V came to 5 bases and at J to 3 bases, leaving 13 bases not matched to a gene.

This chain connects TRBV15 to TRBJ1-1, with D perhaps TRBD1 (6 bases). The germline CDR1 and CDR2 sequences are LNHNV and YYDKDF (reference sequence). The CDR3 contains 17 residues. The V end was cut by 1 base, the J end by 0 bases, with 15 bases between. The CDR3: CATSRGPDGTMNTEAFF. CDR3 DNA: TGTGCCACCAGCAGAGGTCCTGACGGGACAATGAACACTGAAGCTTTCTTT.

The J gene is TRBJ2-1, the V gene TRBV28, with 9 bases matching TRBD1. The CDR3 runs 15 residues. The V and J ends lost 7 bases and 10 bases, in that order; junction bases with no gene match: 14. Germline CDR1 MDHEN, CDR2 SYDVKM. The DNA for the CDR3 is TGTGCCAGCACCCTATATAGGGGACAGGGCCCCGAGCAGTTCTTC. It encodes CASTLYRGQGPEQFF.

The chain links TRBV6-5 to TRBJ2-7; 9 nucleotides agree with TRBD1. The V and J ends lost 6 bases and 3 bases, in that order; junction bases with no gene match: 3. This CDR3 is 13 amino acids long. Germline V gene sequence: CDR1 MNHEY, CDR2 SVGAGI. CDR3 DNA sequence: TGTGCCAGCAGCGAGGACAGGGGCTACGAGCAGTACTTC. This gives the protein CASSEDRGYEQYF.

The V call is TRBV30, the J call TRBJ1-3; D call uncertain. In germline, CDR1 is GTSNPN, CDR2 SVGIG (reference sequence). V lost 3 bases to trimming and J lost 2 bases, with 17 bases between them. CDR3 size: 16 residues. The CDR3 nucleotides read TGTGCCTGGAGCTCCCCGGCGACGCTCCCTGGAAACACCATATATTTT. Amino acids: CAWSSPATLPGNTIYF.

The V and J genes are TRBV5-1 and TRBJ2-1; D is undetermined. Trimming removed 2 bases from V and 7 bases from J, with 10 bases in between. The germline V gene encodes CDR1 SGHRS and CDR2 YFSETQ. The CDR3 has 13 residues. CDR3 sequence (DNA): TGCGCCAGCAGCTTTAGGGTTCGGAATGAGCAGTTCTTC. It specifies CASSFRVRNEQFF.

The rearrangement links TRBV18 to TRBJ2-2; D not resolved. CDR3 length: 16 residues. With 3 bases removed from V and 0 bases from J, the gap between germline ends came to 11 bases. Germline V lookup: CDR1 KGHSH, CDR2 LQKENI. The CDR3 region is CASSPVLGSNTGELFF. CDR3 in DNA: TGTGCCAGCTCACCGGTTCTCGGGTCGAACACCGGGGAGCTGTTTTTT.

The rearrangement uses TRBV30 and TRBJ2-2; possibly TRBD1 for D (6 bases). The germline V and J ends were trimmed by 4 bases and 1 base, with 13 bases remaining between them. The CDR3 covers 15 residues. Germline V lookup: CDR1 GTSNPN, CDR2 SVGIG (reference sequence). The CDR3 sequence is CAWNPDRLNTGELFF. The CDR3 DNA follows: TGTGCCTGGAACCCGGACAGACTGAACACCGGGGAGCTGTTTTTT.

The V and J genes are TRBV5-5 and TRBJ1-1, with D possibly being TRBD1 (5 bases). Trimming shortened V by 1 base and J by 1 base, and 11 bases separated the two germline ends. Per the germline V gene, CDR1 is SGHKS and CDR2 is YYEKEE (reference sequence). This CDR3 is 15 amino acids long. Here the CDR3 reads CASSLTPGPNTEAFF. DNA of the CDR3: TGTGCCAGCAGCTTGACTCCGGGGCCGAACACTGAAGCTTTCTTT.

This clone was seen more than once but under ten times. This chain connects TRBV30 to TRBJ2-1, with 7 bases that match TRBD2. The CDR3 totals 15 residues. With 4 bases clipped from V and 7 bases from J, the junction kept 13 bases outside the gene matches. CDR1 and CDR2 (germline): GTSNPN, SVGIG (reference sequence). The DNA of the CDR3 is TGTGCCTGGACGGGCGGGAGTACGAGGTGGAATGAGCAGTTCTTC. Translating it yields CAWTGGSTRWNEQFF.

The chain links TRBV5-1 to TRBJ2-7, with D perhaps given as TRBD1 or TRBD2 (5 bases each). In germline, CDR1 is SGHRS, CDR2 YFSETQ. The V end was cut by 0 bases, the J end by 10 bases, with 8 bases between. There are 11 residues in the CDR3. The CDR3 nucleotides read TGCGCCAGCAGCTTGGGGGGACGCCAGTACTTC. Its protein is CASSLGGRQYF. Full variable domain (missing parts from reference TRBV5-1 and TRBJ2-7): KAGVTQTPRYLIKTRGQQVTLSCSPISGHRSVSWYQQTPGQGLQFLFEYFSETQRNKGNFPGRFSGRQFSNSRSEMNVSTLELGDSALYLCASSLGGRQYFGPGTRLTVT.

The chain uses TRBV6-6 and TRBJ1-5; no firm D call. The CDR3 contains 13 residues. CDR1 is MNHNY, CDR2 SVGAGI, per germline (reference sequence). Trimming took off 7 bases at V and 4 bases at J, with 11 bases between the two ends. The CDR3 nucleotides read TGTGCCAGCATCACTAGGGCAAATCAGCCCCAGCATTTT. Its translation: CASITRANQPQHF.

The chain recombines TRBV4-2 with TRBJ2-3; 7 bases agree with TRBD2. CDR3 size: 19 residues. V shed 1 base, J shed 1 base, and the junction held 14 bases outside the gene matches. Germline CDR1 is LGHNA and CDR2 is YNFKEQ. The CDR3 spells CASSQGSANGGRGTDTQYF. For the CDR3, the DNA is TGTGCCAGCAGCCAAGGGAGCGCAAATGGAGGGAGGGGCACAGATACGCAGTATTTT.

This clone was recorded once. The rearrangement links TRBV21-1 to TRBJ2-1; the table gives TRBD2 as D, unverified against the DNA. TRBV21-1 is recorded as a pseudogene. The CDR3 covers 13 residues. The CDR3, as DNA: TGTGCCAGCAGCAAGGCCTCCGGCGGTGAGCAGTTCTTC. It specifies CASSKASGGEQFF.

For the CDR3, the DNA is TGTGCCAGCAGCGGTAGGGATCAGTTCTTC. Amino acids: CASSGRDQFF. The chain employs TRBV12-3 or TRBV12-4 and TRBJ2-1; D gene ambiguous. This CDR3 is built from 10 residues. The germline V and J ends were trimmed by 6 bases and 13 bases, with 10 bases remaining between them.